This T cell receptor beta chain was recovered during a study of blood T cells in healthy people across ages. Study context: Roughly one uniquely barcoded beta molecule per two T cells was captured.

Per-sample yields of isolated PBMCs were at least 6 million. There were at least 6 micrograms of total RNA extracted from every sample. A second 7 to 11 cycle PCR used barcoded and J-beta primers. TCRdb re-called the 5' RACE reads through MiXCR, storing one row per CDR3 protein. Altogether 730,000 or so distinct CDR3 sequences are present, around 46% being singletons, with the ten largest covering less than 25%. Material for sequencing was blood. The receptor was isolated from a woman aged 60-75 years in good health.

This CDR3 is CSARHGFSGANVLTF. The CDR3 nucleotides read TGCAGTGCTAGACACGGGTTCTCTGGGGCCAACGTCCTGACTTTC. This chain connects TRBV20-1 to TRBJ2-6; D not certain. From germline, CDR1 is DFQATT and CDR2 SNEGSKA (reference sequence). The CDR3 has 15 residues. V dropped 2 bases and J dropped 0 bases, with 8 bases sitting between them.